Shown below are 26 T cell receptor beta chains from a single sample sequenced in a study of blood T cell repertoires in COVID-19. Method: immunoSEQ multiplex PCR; TCRdb's copy keeps in-frame clones and lacks some. The sample yields about 39,000 clones, more than 80% seen once. Sequencing input: peripheral blood. The receptors were sampled from a man in his sixties with acute or convalescent COVID-19.

This chain joins TRBV19 and TRBJ1-2; D unresolved. V was trimmed by 3 bases and J by 6 bases, leaving 8 bases between them. Per germline, CDR1 LNHDA and CDR2 SQIVND (reference sequence). CDR3 size: 12 residues. The CDR3 DNA is TGTGCCAGTAGTATTTCCTCGGATGGCTACACCTTC. It yields the protein CASSISSDGYTF.

This clone was seen only once. Because the CDR3's place on the DNA is in doubt, the DNA is left out and the CDR3 is given as listed by TCRdb. V is TRBV2 and J is TRBJ1-2. Germline V gene data show CDR1 as SNHLY and CDR2 as FYNNEI. The CDR3 is 13 residues long, counting both termini. The CDR3: CGSTSAEGLGYTF.

This chain joins TRBV12-3 or TRBV12-4 and TRBJ2-7; D unresolved. The CDR3 runs 13 residues. The ends were cut back, 4 bases at V and 3 bases at J, with 10 bases in the middle. CDR3: CASSSQLNYEQYF. The DNA of the CDR3 is TGTGCCAGCAGTTCACAGCTCAACTACGAGCAGTACTTC.

The rearrangement links TRBV7-2 to TRBJ2-7; D is uncertain. Germline lookup yields CDR1 SGHTA and CDR2 FQGNSA. CDR3 length: 11 amino acids. V shed 7 bases and J shed 6 bases, with 10 bases lying between them. CDR3 loop: CASTLSTEQYF. In nucleotides, the CDR3 is TGTGCCAGCACCCTAAGCACCGAGCAGTACTTC.

This chain joins TRBV5-1 and TRBJ2-7; tentatively, D is TRBD2 (5 bases). CDR3 size: 15 residues. CDR1 and CDR2 (germline): SGHRS, YFSETQ. The ends were cut back, 0 bases at V and 5 bases at J, with 15 bases in the middle. CDR3 coding DNA: TGCGCCAGCAGCTTGGCGGGGTTAGGCCTCCACGAGCAGTACTTC. Its protein is CASSLAGLGLHEQYF. Full variable domain (rest looked up from reference TRBV5-1 and TRBJ2-7): KAGVTQTPRYLIKTRGQQVTLSCSPISGHRSVSWYQQTPGQGLQFLFEYFSETQRNKGNFPGRFSGRQFSNSRSEMNVSTLELGDSALYLCASSLAGLGLHEQYFGPGTRLTVT.

The chain joins TRBV11-2 to TRBJ1-6; weak D call: TRBD1 (5 bases). Germline CDR1 and CDR2: SGHAT and FQNNGV. The CDR3 has 16 amino acids. The germline V and J ends were trimmed by 5 bases and 3 bases, with 14 bases remaining between them. The CDR3 bases are TGTGCCAGCAGCCCGAGCCCGGGGGTCTATAATTCACCCCTCCACTTT. Protein: CASSPSPGVYNSPLHF.

The chain is built from TRBV12-3 or TRBV12-4 and TRBJ2-1; possible D gene TRBD2, 7 bases. Trimming removed 7 bases from V and 12 bases from J, with 13 bases in between. The CDR3 extends over 11 amino acids. Written as DNA, the CDR3 is TGTGCCAGCAAGGGGGGGGGCCCGCAGTTCTTC. Its protein is CASKGGGPQFF.

The chain links TRBV10-3 to TRBJ2-1; 8 bases map to TRBD1. With 0 bases clipped from V and 8 bases from J, the junction kept 6 bases outside the gene matches. CDR1 ENHRY and CDR2 SYGVKD come from the germline V gene. The CDR3 is 15 amino acids. This CDR3 reads CAISESGQVGDEQFF. Here the CDR3 DNA reads TGTGCCATCAGTGAGTCGGGACAGGTAGGGGATGAGCAGTTCTTC.

The V call is TRBV12-3 or TRBV12-4, the J call TRBJ1-1; the D gene is possibly TRBD1 (6 bases). The V end lost 7 bases, the J end lost 6 bases, and 12 bases lay between the germline ends. The CDR3 runs to 12 residues. This CDR3 reads CASTDPGAEAFF. The CDR3 DNA is TGTGCCAGCACTGACCCAGGGGCTGAAGCTTTCTTT.

The chain recombines TRBV19 with TRBJ2-6; possible D gene TRBD2, 7 bases. Germline assignment: CDR1 LNHDA and CDR2 SQIVND (reference sequence). This CDR3 is 16 amino acids long. The V and J ends lost 4 bases and 7 bases respectively, with 17 bases between them. The CDR3 DNA is TGTGCCAGTAGTACGGCGGGGGCGGTGGGAGCCAACGTCCTGACTTTC. Protein product: CASSTAGAVGANVLTF.

The gene calls are TRBV11-2 and TRBJ2-5, with TRBD2 matching 9 bases. This CDR3 comprises 16 residues. With V trimmed by 4 bases and J by 5 bases, 11 bases remained unmatched. Germline V gene lookup returns CDR1 SGHAT and CDR2 FQNNGV. CDR3 in amino acids: CASSSTAERGVETQYF. CDR3 sequence (DNA): TGTGCCAGCAGCTCAACCGCCGAGCGGGGGGTGGAGACCCAGTACTTC.

This clone occurred once. V usage is TRBV14 and J usage is TRBJ1-1; perhaps TRBD1 as D (6 bases). This CDR3 is 14 amino acids long. Germline-derived CDR1 and CDR2 are SGHDN and FVKESK. Trimming shortened V by 3 bases and J by 0 bases, and 8 bases separated the two germline ends. CDR3 in DNA: TGTGCCAGCAGCCAGGGACATATGAACACTGAAGCTTTCTTT. It specifies CASSQGHMNTEAFF.

This chain links TRBV27 with TRBJ1-6; no definite D call. V gave up 10 bases and J gave up 10 bases, with 20 bases separating them. Germline CDR1 and CDR2: MNHEY and SMNVEV (reference sequence). The CDR3 has 14 residues. CDR3 nucleotides: TGTGCCACCGCGGGTGGACTACTGGGCTCACCCCTCCACTTT. Protein: CATAGGLLGSPLHF.

The chain carries TRBV30 and TRBJ2-1, with 10 bases that match TRBD1. The V segment lost 1 base and the J segment 3 bases; nucleotides outside the gene matches: 3. This CDR3 has 15 residues. Germline V gene data show CDR1 as GTSNPN and CDR2 as SVGIG (reference sequence). DNA of the CDR3: TGTGCCTGGAGTGGAGGGACAGGGGACTACAATGAGCAGTTCTTC. It translates to CAWSGGTGDYNEQFF.

The chain couples TRBV30 to TRBJ1-3, with D uncertain. Per the germline V gene, CDR1 is GTSNPN and CDR2 is SVGIG (reference sequence). V gave up 4 bases and J gave up 0 bases, with 4 bases separating them. The CDR3 is made up of 12 amino acids. CDR3 in amino acids: CAWTSSGNTIYF. In nucleotides, the CDR3 is TGTGCCTGGACCAGCTCTGGAAACACCATATATTTT.

The chain joins TRBV5-6 to TRBJ2-1; 7 bases match TRBD1. The CDR3 length is 17 residues. V lost 4 bases to trimming and J lost 0 bases; unmatched junction nucleotides: 10. Germline-derived CDR1 and CDR2 are SGHDT and YYEEEE. The CDR3 loop is CASSLTGAPSSYNEQFF. CDR3 in DNA: TGTGCCAGCAGCCTAACAGGGGCCCCTTCCTCCTACAATGAGCAGTTCTTC. Variable domain in full (rest from reference TRBV5-6 and TRBJ2-1): DAGVTQSPTHLIKTRGQQVTLRCSPKSGHDTVSWYQQALGQGPQFIFQYYEEEERQRGNFPDRFSGHQFPNYSSELNVNALLLGDSALYLCASSLTGAPSSYNEQFFGPGTRLTVL.

The count of this clone is one. The chain is built from TRBV7-2 and TRBJ1-2; TRBD1 matches at 9 bases. The junction had 3 bases not matched to a gene; V was cut back by 5 bases and J by 5 bases. The germline V gene has CDR1 SGHTA and CDR2 FQGNSA. This CDR3 is 13 amino acids long. CDR3 DNA sequence: TGTGCCAGCAGCCCTGACAGGGGGTATGGCTACACCTTC. Translated: CASSPDRGYGYTF.

This clone was observed once. The gene calls are TRBV11-2 and TRBJ2-5; D unresolved. The CDR3 has 14 amino acids. V was pared by 5 bases and J by 5 bases, with 15 bases between. Germline CDR1 and CDR2: SGHAT and FQNNGV. CDR3 sequence reads: CASSRLLVGETQYF. Here the CDR3 DNA reads TGTGCCAGCAGCCGACTGTTAGTCGGGGAGACCCAGTACTTC.

V is TRBV5-1 and J is TRBJ2-3, with a weak D call TRBD2 (5 bases). CDR1 SGHRS and CDR2 YFSETQ come from the germline V gene. This CDR3 spans 16 amino acids. Trimming took 3 bases from V and 0 from J, leaving 14 bases between them. The CDR3 sequence is CASSSGSTTSTDTQYF. CDR3 DNA: TGCGCCAGCAGCTCGGGAAGCACAACTAGCACAGATACGCAGTATTTT.

The chain uses TRBV20-1 and TRBJ1-1; 7 nucleotides align to TRBD1. The V segment lost 3 bases and the J segment 1 base; nucleotides outside the gene matches: 5. CDR3 length: 14 amino acids. CDR1 DFQATT and CDR2 SNEGSKA come from the germline V gene (reference sequence). CDR3 sequence (DNA): TGCAGTGCTAGTCAACAGGGGAGGAACACTGAAGCTTTCTTT. Protein product: CSASQQGRNTEAFF.

This clone occurred a few times. The chain recombines TRBV2 with TRBJ2-3; 9 nucleotides line up with TRBD2. V shed 6 bases and J 2 bases; nucleotides not matched to a gene: 6. The CDR3 totals 15 residues. Germline V lookup: CDR1 SNHLY, CDR2 FYNNEI. The CDR3 spells CASRAGGPITDTQYF. DNA for the CDR3: TGTGCCAGCAGAGCGGGGGGACCGATCACAGATACGCAGTATTTT.

The chain uses TRBV19 and TRBJ2-1; 7 bases agree with TRBD1. Trimming at V came to 7 bases and at J to 2 bases, leaving 11 bases not matched to a gene. The germline V gene encodes CDR1 LNHDA and CDR2 SQIVND (reference sequence). CDR3 length: 16 residues. The CDR3 spells CASTPRGFIPYNEQFF. As DNA, the CDR3 is TGTGCCAGTACCCCCAGGGGGTTTATTCCCTACAATGAGCAGTTCTTC.

The chain combines TRBV19 with TRBJ1-1; weak D call: TRBD1 (5 bases). The germline gives CDR1 LNHDA, CDR2 SQIVND (reference sequence). The germline V and J ends were trimmed by 7 bases and 1 base, with 16 bases remaining between them. The CDR3 is 15 residues long. DNA for the CDR3: TGTGCCAGTAACCCCCCCAGGGCCCCGAACACTGAAGCTTTCTTT. This encodes CASNPPRAPNTEAFF.

The V gene is TRBV7-2, the J gene TRBJ2-1, with D possibly TRBD2 on 5 matching bases. V lost 5 bases to trimming and J lost 3 bases, with 11 bases between them. CDR1 SGHTA and CDR2 FQGNSA come from the germline V gene. The CDR3 is 14 residues long. The CDR3 protein is CASSAGLIYNEQFF. The CDR3 DNA follows: TGTGCCAGCAGCGCCGGACTTATCTACAATGAGCAGTTCTTC.

This chain connects TRBV4-1 to TRBJ1-2; 10 nucleotides line up with TRBD1. V lost 6 bases and J lost 7; bases outside the gene matches: 11. The CDR3 is 15 amino acids. Germline CDR1 is MGHRA and CDR2 is YSYEKL. The CDR3 region is CASSLISGTGAGYTF. The CDR3 nucleotides are TGCGCCAGCAGTCTTATCTCCGGGACAGGGGCTGGCTACACCTTC.

The V gene is TRBV3-1 (or the pseudogene TRBV3-2), the J gene TRBJ2-4, with 10 positions matching TRBD1. After removal of 3 bases from V and 0 bases from J, the junction contained 2 bases not matched to a gene. The CDR3 is made up of 16 amino acids. CDR1 is LGHDT, CDR2 YNNKEL, per germline (reference sequence). The CDR3 spells CASSQTGGRAKNIQYF. As DNA, the CDR3 is TGTGCCAGCAGCCAGACAGGGGGCCGAGCCAAAAACATTCAGTACTTC.